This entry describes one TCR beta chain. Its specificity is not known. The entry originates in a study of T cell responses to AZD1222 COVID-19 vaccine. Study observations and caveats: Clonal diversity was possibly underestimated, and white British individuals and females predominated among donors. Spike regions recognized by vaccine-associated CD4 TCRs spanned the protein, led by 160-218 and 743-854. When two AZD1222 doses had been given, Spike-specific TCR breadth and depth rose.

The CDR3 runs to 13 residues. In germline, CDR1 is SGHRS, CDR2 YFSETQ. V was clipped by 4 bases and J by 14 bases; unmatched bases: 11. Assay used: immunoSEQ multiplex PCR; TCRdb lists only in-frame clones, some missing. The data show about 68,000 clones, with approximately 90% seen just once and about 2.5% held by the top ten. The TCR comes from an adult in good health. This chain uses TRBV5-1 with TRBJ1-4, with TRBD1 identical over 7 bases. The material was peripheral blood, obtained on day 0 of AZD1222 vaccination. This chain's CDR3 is CASSPQGREGLFF. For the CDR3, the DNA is TGCGCCAGCAGCCCACAGGGGCGCGAGGGGCTGTTTTTT.